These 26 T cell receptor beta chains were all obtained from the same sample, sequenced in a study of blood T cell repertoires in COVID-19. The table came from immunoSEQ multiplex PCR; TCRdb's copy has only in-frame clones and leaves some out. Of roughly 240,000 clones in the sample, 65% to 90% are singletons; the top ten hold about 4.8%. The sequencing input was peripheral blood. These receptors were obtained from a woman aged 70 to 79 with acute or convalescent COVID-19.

CDR3 coding DNA: TGTGCCAGCTCGTGGCTCTTGAACACTGAAGCTTTCTTT. It is translated as CASSWLLNTEAFF. The rearrangement joins TRBV7-9 to TRBJ1-1; no definite D call. CDR3 length: 13 amino acids. Germline-derived CDR1 and CDR2 are SEHNR and FQNEAQ (reference sequence). Trimming cost V 8 bases and J 0 bases, with 10 bases left between them.

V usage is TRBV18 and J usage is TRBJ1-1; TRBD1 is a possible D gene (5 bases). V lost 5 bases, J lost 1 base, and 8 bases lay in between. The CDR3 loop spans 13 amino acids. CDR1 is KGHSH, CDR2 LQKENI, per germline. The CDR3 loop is CASSNDRNTEAFF. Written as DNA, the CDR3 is TGTGCCAGCTCAAATGACAGGAACACTGAAGCTTTCTTT.

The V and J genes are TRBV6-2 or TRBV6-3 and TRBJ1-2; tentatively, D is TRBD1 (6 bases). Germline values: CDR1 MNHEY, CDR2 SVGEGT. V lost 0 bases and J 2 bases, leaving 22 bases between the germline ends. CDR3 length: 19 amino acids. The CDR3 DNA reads TGTGCCAGCAGTTACTCTCCCGTTCCGGGACAAATTCTCAACTATGGCTACACCTTC. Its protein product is CASSYSPVPGQILNYGYTF.

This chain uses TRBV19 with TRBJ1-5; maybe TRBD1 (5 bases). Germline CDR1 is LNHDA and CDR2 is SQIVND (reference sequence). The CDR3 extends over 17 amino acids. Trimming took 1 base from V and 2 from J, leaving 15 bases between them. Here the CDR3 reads CASSIAGAVQGNQPQHF. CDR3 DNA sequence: TGTGCCAGTAGTATAGCTGGGGCGGTGCAGGGCAATCAGCCCCAGCATTTT.

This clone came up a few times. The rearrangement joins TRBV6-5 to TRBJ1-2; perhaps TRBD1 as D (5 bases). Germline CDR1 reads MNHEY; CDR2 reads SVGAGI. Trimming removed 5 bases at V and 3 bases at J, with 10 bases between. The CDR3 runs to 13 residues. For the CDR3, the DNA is TGTGCCAGCAGTCCAAACAGGCACTATGGCTACACCTTC. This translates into CASSPNRHYGYTF.

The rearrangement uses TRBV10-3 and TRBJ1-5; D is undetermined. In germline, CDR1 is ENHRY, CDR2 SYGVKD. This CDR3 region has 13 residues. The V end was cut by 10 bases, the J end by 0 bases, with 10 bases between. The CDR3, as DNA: TGTGCCACCATAGATGATAGCAATCAGCCCCAGCATTTT. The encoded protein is CATIDDSNQPQHF.

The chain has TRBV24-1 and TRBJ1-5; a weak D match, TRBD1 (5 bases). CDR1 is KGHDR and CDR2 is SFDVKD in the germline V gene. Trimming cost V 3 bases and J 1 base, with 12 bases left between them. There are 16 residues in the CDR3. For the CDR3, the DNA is TGTGCCACCAGTGATCAGACAGCCATAAGCAATCAGCCCCAGCATTTT. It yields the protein CATSDQTAISNQPQHF.

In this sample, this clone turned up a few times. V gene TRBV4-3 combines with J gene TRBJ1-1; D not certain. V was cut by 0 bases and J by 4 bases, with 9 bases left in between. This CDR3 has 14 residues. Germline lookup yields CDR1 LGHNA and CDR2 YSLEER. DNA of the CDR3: TGCGCCAGCAGCCAAGAGAGGGAGTTCACTGAAGCTTTCTTT. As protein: CASSQEREFTEAFF.

The CDR3 DNA reads TGCGCCAGCAGCCTCGACAGGGATCATACCCCAACTAATGAAAAACTGTTTTTT. It translates to CASSLDRDHTPTNEKLFF. This chain joins TRBV5-1 and TRBJ1-4; TRBD1 matches at 7 bases. V lost 4 bases, J lost 0 bases, and 12 bases stayed unmatched. CDR1 and CDR2 (germline): SGHRS, YFSETQ. CDR3 length: 18 residues. Looking up the rest from reference TRBV5-1 and TRBJ1-4 gives the full variable domain: KAGVTQTPRYLIKTRGQQVTLSCSPISGHRSVSWYQQTPGQGLQFLFEYFSETQRNKGNFPGRFSGRQFSNSRSEMNVSTLELGDSALYLCASSLDRDHTPTNEKLFFGSGTQLSVL.

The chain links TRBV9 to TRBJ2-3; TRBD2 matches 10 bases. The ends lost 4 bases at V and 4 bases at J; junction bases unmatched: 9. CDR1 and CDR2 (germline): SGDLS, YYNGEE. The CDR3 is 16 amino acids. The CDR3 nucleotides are TGTGCCAGCAGCCCTCGAGAAGGGACTAGCGCAGATACGCAGTATTTT. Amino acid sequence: CASSPREGTSADTQYF.

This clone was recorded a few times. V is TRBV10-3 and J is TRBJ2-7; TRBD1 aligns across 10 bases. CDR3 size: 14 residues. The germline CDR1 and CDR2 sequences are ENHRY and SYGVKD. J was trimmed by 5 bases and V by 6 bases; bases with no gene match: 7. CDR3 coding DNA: TGTGCCATCAGAGAGGACAGGGGGGGCGACGAGCAGTACTTC. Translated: CAIREDRGGDEQYF.

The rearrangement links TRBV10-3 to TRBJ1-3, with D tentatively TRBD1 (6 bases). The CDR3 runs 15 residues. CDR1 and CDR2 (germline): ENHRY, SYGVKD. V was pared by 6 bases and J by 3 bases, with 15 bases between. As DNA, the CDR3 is TGTGCCATCAGCGTTAATGCAGGGGATGGAAACACCATATATTTT. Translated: CAISVNAGDGNTIYF.

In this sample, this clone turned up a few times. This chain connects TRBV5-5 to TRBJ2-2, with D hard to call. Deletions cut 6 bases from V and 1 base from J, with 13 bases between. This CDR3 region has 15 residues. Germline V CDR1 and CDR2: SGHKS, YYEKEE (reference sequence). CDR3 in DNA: TGTGCCAGCACCGCCCTACTTATGAACACCGGGGAGCTGTTTTTT. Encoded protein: CASTALLMNTGELFF.

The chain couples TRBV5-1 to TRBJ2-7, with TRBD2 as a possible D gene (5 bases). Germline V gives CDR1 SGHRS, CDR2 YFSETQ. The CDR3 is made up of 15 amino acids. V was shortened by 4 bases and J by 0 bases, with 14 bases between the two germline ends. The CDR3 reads CASSLRTGGSYEQYF. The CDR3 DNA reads TGCGCCAGCAGCCTCCGGACCGGAGGCTCCTACGAGCAGTACTTC.

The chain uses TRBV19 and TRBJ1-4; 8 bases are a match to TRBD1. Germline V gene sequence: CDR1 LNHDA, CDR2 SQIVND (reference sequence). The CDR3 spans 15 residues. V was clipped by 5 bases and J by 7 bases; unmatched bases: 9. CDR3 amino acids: CASSPQGAQGEKLFF. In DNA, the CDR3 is TGTGCCAGTAGTCCCCAGGGGGCGCAGGGTGAAAAACTGTTTTTT. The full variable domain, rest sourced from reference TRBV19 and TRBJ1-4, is DGGITQSPKYLFRKEGQNVTLSCEQNLNHDAMYWYRQDPGQGLRLIYYSQIVNDFQKGDIAEGYSVSREKKESFPLTVTSAQKNPTAFYLCASSPQGAQGEKLFFGSGTQLSVL.

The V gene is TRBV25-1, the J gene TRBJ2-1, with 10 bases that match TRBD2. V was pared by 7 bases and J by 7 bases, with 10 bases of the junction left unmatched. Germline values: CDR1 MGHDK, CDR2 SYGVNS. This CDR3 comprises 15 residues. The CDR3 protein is CASMSGGAFRNEQFF. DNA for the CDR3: TGTGCCAGCATGAGCGGGGGGGCGTTTCGGAATGAGCAGTTCTTC.

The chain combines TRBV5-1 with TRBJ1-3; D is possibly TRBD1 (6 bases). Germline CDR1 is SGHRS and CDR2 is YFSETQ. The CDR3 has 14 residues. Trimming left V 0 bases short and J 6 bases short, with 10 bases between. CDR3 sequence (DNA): TGCGCCAGCAGCTTGGGGCAGGGGAAAAACACCATATATTTT. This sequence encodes CASSLGQGKNTIYF.

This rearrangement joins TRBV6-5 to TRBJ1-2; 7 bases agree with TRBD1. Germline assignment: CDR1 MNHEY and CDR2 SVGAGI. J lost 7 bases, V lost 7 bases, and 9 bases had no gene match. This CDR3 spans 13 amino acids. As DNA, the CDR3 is TGTGCCAGCAACCCATTCGACAGGGCTGGCTACACCTTC. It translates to CASNPFDRAGYTF.

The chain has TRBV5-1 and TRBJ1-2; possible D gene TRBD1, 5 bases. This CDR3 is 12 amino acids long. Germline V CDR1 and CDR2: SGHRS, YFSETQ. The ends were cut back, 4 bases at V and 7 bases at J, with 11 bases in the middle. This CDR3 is CASSRDSVGYTF. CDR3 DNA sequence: TGCGCCAGCAGCAGGGACTCCGTTGGCTACACCTTC. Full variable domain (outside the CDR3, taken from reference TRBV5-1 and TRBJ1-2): KAGVTQTPRYLIKTRGQQVTLSCSPISGHRSVSWYQQTPGQGLQFLFEYFSETQRNKGNFPGRFSGRQFSNSRSEMNVSTLELGDSALYLCASSRDSVGYTFGSGTRLTVV.

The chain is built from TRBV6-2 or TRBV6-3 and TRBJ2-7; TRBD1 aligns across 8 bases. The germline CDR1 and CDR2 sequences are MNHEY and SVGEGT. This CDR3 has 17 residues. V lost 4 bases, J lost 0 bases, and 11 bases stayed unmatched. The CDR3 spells CASSFPLPGQVSYEQYF. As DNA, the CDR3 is TGTGCCAGCAGTTTCCCTCTTCCGGGACAGGTCTCCTACGAGCAGTACTTC.

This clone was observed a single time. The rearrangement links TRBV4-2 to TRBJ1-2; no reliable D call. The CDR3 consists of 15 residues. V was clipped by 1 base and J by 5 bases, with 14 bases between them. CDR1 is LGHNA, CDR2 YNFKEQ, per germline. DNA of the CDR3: TGTGCCAGCAGCCAAGGGACCCTGGCGGGGTATGGCTACACCTTC. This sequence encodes CASSQGTLAGYGYTF.

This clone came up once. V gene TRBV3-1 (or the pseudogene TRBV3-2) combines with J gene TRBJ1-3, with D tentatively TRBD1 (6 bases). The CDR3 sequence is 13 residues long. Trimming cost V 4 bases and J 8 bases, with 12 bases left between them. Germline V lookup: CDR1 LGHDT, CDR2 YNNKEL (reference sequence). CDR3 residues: CASSPGGSDTIYF. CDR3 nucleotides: TGTGCCAGCAGCCCGGGGGGCTCGGACACCATATATTTT.

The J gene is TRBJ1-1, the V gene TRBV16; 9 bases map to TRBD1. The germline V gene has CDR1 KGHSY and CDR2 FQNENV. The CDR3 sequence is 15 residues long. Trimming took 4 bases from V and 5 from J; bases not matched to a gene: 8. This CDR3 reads CASSRISQGATEAFF. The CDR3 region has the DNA TGTGCCAGCAGCCGAATTTCACAGGGGGCGACTGAAGCTTTCTTT.

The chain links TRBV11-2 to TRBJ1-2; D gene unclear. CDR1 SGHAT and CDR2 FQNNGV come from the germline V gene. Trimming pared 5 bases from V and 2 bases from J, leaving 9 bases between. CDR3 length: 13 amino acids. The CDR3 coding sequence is TGTGCCAGCAGCCCCGCGCCGAACTATGGCTACACCTTC. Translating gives CASSPAPNYGYTF.

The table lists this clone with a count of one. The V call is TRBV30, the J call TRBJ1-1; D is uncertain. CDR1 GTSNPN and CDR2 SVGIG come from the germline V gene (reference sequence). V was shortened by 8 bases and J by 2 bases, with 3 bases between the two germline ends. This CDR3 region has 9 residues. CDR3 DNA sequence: TGTGCCCTTAACACTGAAGCTTTCTTT. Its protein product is CALNTEAFF.

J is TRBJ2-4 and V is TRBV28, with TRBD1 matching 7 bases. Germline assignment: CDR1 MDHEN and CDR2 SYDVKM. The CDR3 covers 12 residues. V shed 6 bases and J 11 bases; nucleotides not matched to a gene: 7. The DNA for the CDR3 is TGTGCCAGCAGGTCAACAGGGGTATTTCAGTACTTC. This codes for CASRSTGVFQYF.